This section outlines one TCR beta chain sequence together with its context. The V gene end was trimmed by 2 bases and the J gene end by 4 bases; junction bases not matched to a gene: 3. Looked up from germline, CDR1 is SGHTA and CDR2 is FQGTGA. CDR3 length: 14 residues. This sample is part of a study of cytomegalovirus exposure and HLA in healthy donors. As for the study in general: Among 150 million to 200 million T cells, an earlier analysis found about 110 million unique TCR beta sequences.

PCR involved 60 Vbeta and 13 Jbeta primers. This table comes from immunoSEQ multiplex PCR, and its TCRdb copy is limited to in-frame clones, with some not included. The top ten clones hold 4% to 5.5% of a sample with about 120,000 clones, over 60% of them seen once. Sequencing was done on a sample of PBMCs. The sequence came from a man younger than 40 in good health and CMV-seropositive. The chain employs TRBV7-3 and TRBJ2-3; 7 nucleotides match TRBD2. CDR3 protein: CASSLAGEADTQYF. In DNA, the CDR3 is TGTGCCAGCAGCTTAGCGGGGGAGGCAGATACGCAGTATTTT. The full variable domain, in which reference TRBV7-3 and TRBJ2-3 provide the parts outside the CDR3, is GAGVSQTPSNKVTEKGKYVELRCDPISGHTALYWYRQSLGQGPEFLIYFQGTGAADDSGLPNDRFFAVRPEGSVSTLKIQRTERGDSAVYLCASSLAGEADTQYFGPGTRLTVL.